Below are 15 T cell receptor beta chains sequenced from a single sample in a study of blood T cell repertoires in COVID-19. Libraries were prepared by immunoSEQ multiplex PCR; TCRdb keeps only in-frame clonotypes and omits some of them. The table records about 200,000 clones, 75% to 85% of them present only once. The sequenced material came from peripheral blood. These receptors were taken from a human donor in a cohort sampled during active COVID-19.

V gene TRBV5-8 combines with J gene TRBJ2-5, with 11 bases lining up with TRBD1. CDR1 and CDR2 from the germline V gene are SGHTS and YDEGEE. V was pared by 0 bases and J by 5 bases, with 12 bases of the junction left unmatched. This CDR3 region has 18 residues. The CDR3 spells CASSLGKTGTGGVETQYF. In nucleotides, the CDR3 is TGTGCCAGCAGCTTGGGCAAGACCGGGACAGGGGGGGTTGAGACCCAGTACTTC.

The chain employs TRBV10-1 and TRBJ2-7; 8 bases fit TRBD1. Germline CDR1 and CDR2: WNHNN and SYGVQD (reference sequence). The CDR3 spans 14 residues. V lost 6 bases, J lost 6 bases, and 10 bases stayed unmatched. CDR3 sequence: CASSPGQGHVEQYF. CDR3 bases: TGCGCCAGCAGCCCCGGACAGGGACACGTCGAGCAGTACTTC.

This chain joins TRBV15 and TRBJ1-1; 8 nucleotides match TRBD1. Germline trimming cut 3 bases from V and 5 bases from J; bases unmatched to any gene: 8. Germline values: CDR1 LNHNV, CDR2 YYDKDF (reference sequence). The CDR3 has 15 residues. CDR3 bases: TGTGCCACCAGCAGCGACAGGGGATGGGGAACTGAAGCTTTCTTT. It encodes CATSSDRGWGTEAFF.

The V and J genes are TRBV12-3 or TRBV12-4 and TRBJ2-7; tentative D call: TRBD2 (6 bases). The CDR3 extends over 13 amino acids. V was clipped by 4 bases and J by 3 bases, with 10 bases between them. This CDR3 is CASSSWDFYEQYF. Here the CDR3 DNA reads TGTGCCAGCAGTTCCTGGGACTTCTACGAGCAGTACTTC.

This chain uses TRBV19 with TRBJ2-7; D gene ambiguous. Trimming pared 0 bases from V and 3 bases from J, leaving 6 bases between. Germline-derived CDR1 and CDR2 are LNHDA and SQIVND (reference sequence). The CDR3 extends over 13 amino acids. In nucleotides, the CDR3 is TGTGCCAGTAGTATAGATTTCGGCTACGAGCAGTACTTC. It specifies CASSIDFGYEQYF.

CDR3 in amino acids: CASSMGLAGGPRRPYEQYF. In DNA, the CDR3 is TGTGCCAGTAGTATGGGACTAGCGGGAGGGCCTCGGCGTCCCTACGAGCAGTACTTC. J is TRBJ2-7 and V is TRBV19, with 16 positions matching TRBD2. The CDR3 loop spans 19 amino acids. Trimming took 3 bases from V and 2 from J; bases not matched to a gene: 10. CDR1 and CDR2 (germline): LNHDA, SQIVND (reference sequence).

The genes are TRBV5-1 and TRBJ2-7, with 9 bases aligning to TRBD2. Germline V gene lookup returns CDR1 SGHRS and CDR2 YFSETQ. The CDR3 covers 17 residues. Trimming at V came to 0 bases and at J to 2 bases, leaving 9 bases not matched to a gene. CDR3 bases: TGCGCCAGCAGCTTGGGGTTGCGACTAGCGGTTGCCTACGAGCAGTACTTC. Amino acid sequence: CASSLGLRLAVAYEQYF.

The chain has TRBV2 and TRBJ1-4; TRBD1 might be the D (5 bases). V was shortened by 0 bases and J by 10 bases, with 15 bases between the two germline ends. Germline V gene sequence: CDR1 SNHLY, CDR2 FYNNEI. CDR3 length: 15 amino acids. The CDR3 protein is CASSEAWGVRGKLFF. In DNA, the CDR3 is TGTGCCAGCAGTGAAGCGTGGGGGGTAAGGGGAAAACTGTTTTTT.

The gene calls are TRBV18 and TRBJ2-6; 8 bases are a match to TRBD1. Germline CDR1 and CDR2: KGHSH and LQKENI. The CDR3 sequence is 16 residues long. J lost 0 bases, V lost 2 bases, and 0 bases had no gene match. CDR3 in DNA: TGTGCCAGCTCACCAACAGGGGGCTCTGGGGCCAACGTCCTGACTTTC. Encoded protein: CASSPTGGSGANVLTF.

This sequence joins TRBV5-1 and TRBJ1-3, with TRBD1 matching over 8 bases. This CDR3 comprises 14 residues. Germline-derived CDR1 and CDR2 are SGHRS and YFSETQ. V dropped 3 bases and J dropped 2; count of bases not matched to a gene: 1. CDR3 amino acids: CASSWTGTGNTIYF. In DNA form, the CDR3 reads TGCGCCAGCAGCTGGACAGGGACTGGAAACACCATATATTTT.

The chain combines TRBV19 with TRBJ2-3; the D gene is possibly TRBD1 (5 bases). Trimming cost V 3 bases and J 1 base, with 8 bases left between them. The CDR3 sequence is 14 residues long. Germline V CDR1 and CDR2: LNHDA, SQIVND (reference sequence). The CDR3 DNA sequence: TGTGCCAGTAGTATTTGGGGCGGCACAGATACGCAGTATTTT. Its translation: CASSIWGGTDTQYF.

V and J are TRBV28 and TRBJ2-3, with 12 bases fitting TRBD2. The germline CDR1 and CDR2 sequences are MDHEN and SYDVKM. The CDR3 totals 15 residues. V lost 8 bases and J lost 5; bases outside the gene matches: 8. This CDR3 reads CASVTSGRARDTQYF. CDR3 sequence (DNA): TGTGCCAGCGTGACTAGCGGGAGAGCAAGAGATACGCAGTATTTT.

The chain uses TRBV7-9 and TRBJ2-1, with 7 bases matching TRBD1. Germline V gene sequence: CDR1 SEHNR, CDR2 FQNEAQ (reference sequence). The CDR3 contains 15 residues. The J segment lost 8 bases and the V segment lost 2 bases, leaving 9 bases of the junction unmatched. CDR3 region: CASSLPGQPSDEQFF. For the CDR3, the DNA is TGTGCCAGCAGCTTACCGGGACAGCCGTCAGATGAGCAGTTCTTC.

The chain recombines TRBV18 with TRBJ2-5, with TRBD2 matching 11 bases. Trimming cost V 5 bases and J 2 bases; bases outside gene matches: 1. Looked up from germline, CDR1 is KGHSH and CDR2 is LQKENI. The CDR3 extends over 14 amino acids. CDR3 sequence reads: CASSRLAGQETQYF. The DNA of the CDR3 is TGTGCCAGCTCAAGACTAGCGGGGCAAGAGACCCAGTACTTC.

This chain connects TRBV28 to TRBJ2-1, with TRBD2 matching over 12 bases. Germline V gene lookup returns CDR1 MDHEN and CDR2 SYDVKM. The V and J ends lost 6 bases and 5 bases, in that order; junction bases with no gene match: 2. CDR3 length equals 14 residues. CDR3 amino acids: CASSRLAGDNEQFF. DNA for the CDR3: TGTGCCAGCAGCCGACTAGCGGGGGACAATGAGCAGTTCTTC.